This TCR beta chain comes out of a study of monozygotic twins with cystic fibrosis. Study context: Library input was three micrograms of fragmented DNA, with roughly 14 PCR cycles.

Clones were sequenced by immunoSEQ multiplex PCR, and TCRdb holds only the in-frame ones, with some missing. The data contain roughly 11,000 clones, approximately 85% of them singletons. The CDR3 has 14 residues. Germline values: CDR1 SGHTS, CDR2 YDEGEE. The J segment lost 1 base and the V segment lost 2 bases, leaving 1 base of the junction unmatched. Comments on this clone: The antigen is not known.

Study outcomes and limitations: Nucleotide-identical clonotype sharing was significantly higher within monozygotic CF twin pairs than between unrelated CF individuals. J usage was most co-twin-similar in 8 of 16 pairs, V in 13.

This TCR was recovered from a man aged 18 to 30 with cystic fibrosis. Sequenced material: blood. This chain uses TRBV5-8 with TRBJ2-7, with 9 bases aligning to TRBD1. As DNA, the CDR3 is TGTGCCAGCAGCTTAGACAGGGGGTCCTACGAGCAGTACTTC. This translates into CASSLDRGSYEQYF.